This entry is about one T cell receptor (beta chain). Its antigen is unidentified. Deletions cut 4 bases from V and 0 bases from J, with 11 bases between. CDR1 is MNHEY, CDR2 SVGAGI, per germline. The CDR3 is made up of 15 amino acids. The data originate from a study of identical twins. General observations from the study: Low generation probability was overrepresented in out-of-frame alpha sequences shared by twins.

Each CDR3 protein is one row after TCRdb ran MiXCR on the 5' RACE reads. The data show under 300,000 distinct CDR3 sequences, over 12% seen once. Sequencing was carried out using memory (CD45RO+) T cells sorted from blood. The clonotype comes from a young woman in good health. The chain employs TRBV6-5 and TRBJ2-3; the D is unclear. The CDR3 sequence: CASSLFGRSTDTQYF. The CDR3 region has the DNA TGTGCCAGCAGTTTGTTTGGCAGAAGCACAGATACGCAGTATTTT.